This TCR beta chain emerged from a study of blood T cells in healthy people across ages. V lost 0 bases to trimming and J lost 1 base; unmatched junction nucleotides: 12. The CDR3 loop spans 19 amino acids. The germline gives CDR1 KGHSH, CDR2 LQKENI. A few counts support this clonotype. Using a J-beta primer mix together with a sample-barcoded 5' primer, a second PCR was run for roughly 6 to 11 cycles. TCRdb re-analysed the 5' RACE reads in MiXCR, keeping a single row per CDR3 protein. The data contain approximately 1,100,000 distinct CDR3 sequences, 40% to 55% of them singletons. This clonotype originated in a woman aged 55-70 years in good health. The sample was blood. The V and J genes are TRBV18 and TRBJ2-7, with TRBD2 matching 10 bases. CDR3: CASSPPRVPSGRGSYEQYF. The CDR3 DNA follows: TGTGCCAGCTCACCACCTCGAGTACCTAGCGGGAGAGGTTCCTACGAGCAGTACTTC.